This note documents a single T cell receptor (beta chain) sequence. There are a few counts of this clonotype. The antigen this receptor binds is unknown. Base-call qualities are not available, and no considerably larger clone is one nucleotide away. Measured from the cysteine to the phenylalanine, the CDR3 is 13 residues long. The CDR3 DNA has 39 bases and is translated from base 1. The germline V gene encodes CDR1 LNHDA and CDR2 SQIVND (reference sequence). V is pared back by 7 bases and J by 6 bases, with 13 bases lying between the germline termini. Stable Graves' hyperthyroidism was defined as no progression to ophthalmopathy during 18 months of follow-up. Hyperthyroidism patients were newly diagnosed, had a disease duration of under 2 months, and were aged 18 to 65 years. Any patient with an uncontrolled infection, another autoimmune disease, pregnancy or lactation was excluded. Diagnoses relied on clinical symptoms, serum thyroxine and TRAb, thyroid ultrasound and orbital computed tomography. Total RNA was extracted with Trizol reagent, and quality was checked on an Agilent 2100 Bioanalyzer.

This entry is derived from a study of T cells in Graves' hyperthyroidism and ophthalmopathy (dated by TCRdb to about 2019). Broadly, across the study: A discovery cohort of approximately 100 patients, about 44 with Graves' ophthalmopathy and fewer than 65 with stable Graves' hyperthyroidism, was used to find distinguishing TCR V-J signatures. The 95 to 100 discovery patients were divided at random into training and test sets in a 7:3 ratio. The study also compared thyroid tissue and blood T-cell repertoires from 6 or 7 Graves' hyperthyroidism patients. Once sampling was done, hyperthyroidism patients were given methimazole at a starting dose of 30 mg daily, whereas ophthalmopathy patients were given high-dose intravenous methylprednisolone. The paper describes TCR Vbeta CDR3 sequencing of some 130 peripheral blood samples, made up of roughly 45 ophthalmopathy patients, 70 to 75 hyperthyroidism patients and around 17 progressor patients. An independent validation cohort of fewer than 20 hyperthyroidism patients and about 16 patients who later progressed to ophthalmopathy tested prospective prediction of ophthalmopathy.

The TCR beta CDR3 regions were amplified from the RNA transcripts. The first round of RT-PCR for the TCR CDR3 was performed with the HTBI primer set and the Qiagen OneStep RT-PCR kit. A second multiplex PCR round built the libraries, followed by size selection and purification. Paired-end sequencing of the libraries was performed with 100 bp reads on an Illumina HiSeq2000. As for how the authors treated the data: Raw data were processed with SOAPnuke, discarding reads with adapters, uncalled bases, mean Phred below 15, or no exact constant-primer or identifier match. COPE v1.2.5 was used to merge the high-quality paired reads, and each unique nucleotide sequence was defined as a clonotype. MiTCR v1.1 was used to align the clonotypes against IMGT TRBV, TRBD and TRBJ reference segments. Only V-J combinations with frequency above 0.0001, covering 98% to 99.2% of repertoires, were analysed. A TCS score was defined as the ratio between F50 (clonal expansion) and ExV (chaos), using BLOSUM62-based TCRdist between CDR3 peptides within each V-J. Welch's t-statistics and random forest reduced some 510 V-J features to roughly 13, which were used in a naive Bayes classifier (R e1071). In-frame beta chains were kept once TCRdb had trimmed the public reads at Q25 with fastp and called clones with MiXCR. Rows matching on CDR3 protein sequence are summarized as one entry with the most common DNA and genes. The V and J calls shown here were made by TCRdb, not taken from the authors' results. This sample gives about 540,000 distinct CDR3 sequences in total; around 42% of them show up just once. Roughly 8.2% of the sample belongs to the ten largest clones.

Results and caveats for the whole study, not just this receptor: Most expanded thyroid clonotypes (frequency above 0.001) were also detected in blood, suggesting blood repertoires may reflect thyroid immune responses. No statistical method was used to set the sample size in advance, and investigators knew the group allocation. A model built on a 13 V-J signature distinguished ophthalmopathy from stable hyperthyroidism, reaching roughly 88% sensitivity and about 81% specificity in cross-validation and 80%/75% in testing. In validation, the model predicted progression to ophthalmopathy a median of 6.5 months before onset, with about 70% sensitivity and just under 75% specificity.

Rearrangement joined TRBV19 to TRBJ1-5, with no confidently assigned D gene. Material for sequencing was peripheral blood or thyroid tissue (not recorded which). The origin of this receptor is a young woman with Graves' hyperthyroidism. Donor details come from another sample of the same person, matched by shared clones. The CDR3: CASNWARGQPQHF. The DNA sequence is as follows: TGTGCCAGTAATTGGGCCAGAGGTCAGCCCCAGCATTTT.